The clone carrying this T cell receptor (beta chain) was observed once. The data originate from a study of blood T cell repertoires in COVID-19. On the study more broadly: The United States, Italy and Spain provided the acute and convalescent COVID-19 samples.

As originally analysed: It was from reference gene primer amplification that nucleated cell counts were estimated. Assay used: immunoSEQ multiplex PCR; TCRdb lists only in-frame clones, some missing. That table is the source of V, J and clone size, and D and trimming were worked out from the DNA. The repertoire holds 200,000 to 300,000 clones, with 86% as singletons. This CDR3 contains 15 residues. After removal of 5 bases from V and 6 bases from J, the junction contained 9 bases not matched to a gene. Germline V CDR1 and CDR2: SGHNT, YENEEA. The V gene is TRBV11-3, the J gene TRBJ1-1; 10 positions match TRBD1. Material: peripheral blood. This receptor was identified in a woman aged 80 or older with COVID-19, enrolled during active disease. The CDR3 coding sequence is TGTGCCAGCAGCCGACGGACAGGGGGAATTTCTGAAGCTTTCTTT. Protein sequence: CASSRRTGGISEAFF.